This paragraph reports one TCR beta chain. Its antigen is unidentified. J was trimmed by 6 bases and V by 0 bases; bases with no gene match: 2. Germline V CDR1 and CDR2: LGHNA, YSLEER. The CDR3 loop spans 15 amino acids. This entry comes from a study of blood T cells in healthy people across ages. Study outcomes and limitations: As age increased, TCR beta diversity per million T cells fell in a roughly linear fashion.

Primers used in a second PCR of about 7 to 11 cycles were a sample-barcoded 5' primer and a J-beta primer mix. TCRdb itself ran the 5' RACE reads through MiXCR, one entry per CDR3 protein. The table includes about 810,000 distinct CDR3 sequences, under 40% detected once. The sequenced material came from blood. This receptor was taken from a man aged 18 to 30 in good health. The chain uses TRBV4-3 and TRBJ2-3, with 11 bases lining up with TRBD2. For the CDR3, the DNA is TGCGCCAGCAGCCAAGAGCCTAGCGGGGGGGATACGCAGTATTTT. This sequence encodes CASSQEPSGGDTQYF.